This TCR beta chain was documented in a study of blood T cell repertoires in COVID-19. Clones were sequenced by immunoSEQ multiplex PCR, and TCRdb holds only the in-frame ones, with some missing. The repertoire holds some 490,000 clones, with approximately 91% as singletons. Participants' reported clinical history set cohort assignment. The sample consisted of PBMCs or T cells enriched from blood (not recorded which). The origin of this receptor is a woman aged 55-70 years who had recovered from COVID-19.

This CDR3 reads CASRAGAEKLFF. CDR3 bases: TGTGCCAGCAGGGCAGGGGCTGAAAAACTGTTTTTT. The rearrangement links TRBV6-5 to TRBJ1-4; possible D gene TRBD1, 6 bases. This CDR3 is built from 12 residues. Trimming pared 6 bases from V and 7 bases from J, leaving 9 bases between. Germline V CDR1 and CDR2: MNHEY, SVGAGI.